This T cell receptor (beta chain) was recovered during a study of blood T cell repertoires in COVID-19. Study in general: PBMCs, B-cell-depleted T cells, or T cells were the source of the cDNA or gDNA that made up the material.

Trimming removed 6 bases from V and 4 bases from J; junction bases left unmatched: 9. The CDR3 sequence is 15 residues long. In germline, CDR1 is MNHEY, CDR2 SVGAGI. Repertoires were generated with immunoSEQ multiplex PCR, while TCRdb's copy carries only in-frame clones and drops some. The table shows about 260,000 clones, with 87% occurring only once. This chain links TRBV6-5 with TRBJ2-7, with 10 bases that match TRBD2. This receptor was taken from a woman aged 45-59 years with acute or convalescent COVID-19. The sample taken for sequencing was peripheral blood. The CDR3: CASRILPSGSYEQYF. As DNA, the CDR3 is TGTGCCAGCAGGATATTGCCTAGCGGGAGTTACGAGCAGTACTTC.